This note documents a single TCR beta chain sequence. The target antigen is unknown. Together with a sample-barcoded 5' primer, a J-beta primer mix was included in a second PCR lasting about 6 to 11 cycles. One entry per CDR3 protein results from TCRdb running MiXCR on the 5' RACE reads. The data contain 700,000 or so distinct CDR3 sequences, 40% to 45% of them singletons. This entry comes from a study of blood T cells in healthy people across ages. Study conclusions and caveats: Roughly linear declines in TCR beta diversity per million T cells occurred with age.

V was shortened by 1 base and J by 3 bases, with 10 bases between the two germline ends. This CDR3 is built from 15 residues. Germline CDR1 reads LGHDT; CDR2 reads YNNKEL (reference sequence). Each sample used at least 6 million PBMCs. The sample consisted of blood. This TCR was recovered from a man older than 75 in good health. This sequence joins TRBV3-1 and TRBJ1-5; D is uncertain. The CDR3 loop is CASSQGGNFNQPQHF. The CDR3 nucleotides read TGTGCCAGCAGCCAAGGTGGTAATTTCAATCAGCCCCAGCATTTT.